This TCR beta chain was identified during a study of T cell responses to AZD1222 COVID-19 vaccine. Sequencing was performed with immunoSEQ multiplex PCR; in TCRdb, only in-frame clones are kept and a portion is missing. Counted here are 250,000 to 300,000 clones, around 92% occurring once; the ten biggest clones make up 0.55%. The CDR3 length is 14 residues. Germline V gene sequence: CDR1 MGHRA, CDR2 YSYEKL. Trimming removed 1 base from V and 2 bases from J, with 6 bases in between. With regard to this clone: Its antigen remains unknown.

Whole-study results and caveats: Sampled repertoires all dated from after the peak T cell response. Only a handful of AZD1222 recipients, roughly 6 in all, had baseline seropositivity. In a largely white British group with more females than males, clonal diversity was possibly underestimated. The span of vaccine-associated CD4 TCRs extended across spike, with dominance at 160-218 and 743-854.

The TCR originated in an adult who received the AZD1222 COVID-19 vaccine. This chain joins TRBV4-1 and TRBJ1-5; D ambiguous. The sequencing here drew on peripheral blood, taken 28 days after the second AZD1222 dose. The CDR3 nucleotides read TGCGCCAGCAGCCAAGCAGGCGGCAATCAGCCCCAGCATTTT. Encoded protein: CASSQAGGNQPQHF.